These 5 T cell receptor beta chains originate from one sample sequenced in a study of type 1 and type 2 diabetes patients. PCR was run on genomic DNA. Amplification of the beta chain CDR3 used 30 forward and 13 reverse multiplex primers. Each CDR3 protein is one row after TCRdb ran MiXCR on the multiplex PCR reads. The sample lists about 290,000 distinct CDR3 sequences, 40% to 50% occurring once. Sequenced sample: peripheral blood mononuclear cells (PBMCs). The receptors originated from a man in his late teens or twenties with type 2 diabetes.

V gene TRBV7-2 combines with J gene TRBJ1-1; D perhaps matches TRBD1 (6 bases). The CDR3 is 13 residues long. CDR1 and CDR2 from the germline V gene are SGHTA and FQGNSA. V lost 2 bases and J 11 bases, leaving 15 bases between the germline ends. Written as DNA, the CDR3 is TGTGCCAGCAGCTTAATATTGGCAGGGGACGCTTTCTTT. Its translation is CASSLILAGDAFF.

About this clonotype: A read error may produce the germline difference seen at one junction end. CDR3 in amino acids: CASSETGAHQPQHF. CDR3 nucleotides: TGTGCCAGCAGTGAGACAGGGGCCCATCAGCCCCAGCATTTT. This chain uses TRBV10-3 with TRBJ1-5; 8 bases fit TRBD1. Per germline, CDR1 ENHRY and CDR2 SYGVKD. The CDR3 contains 14 residues.

This rearrangement joins TRBV24-1 to TRBJ2-5, with 7 bases that match TRBD1. The J call is doubtful: the DNA matches TRBJ2-1 better. This CDR3 contains 15 residues. Germline values: CDR1 KGHDR, CDR2 SFDVKD. This CDR3 is CATSGGTAPGETQFF. For the CDR3, the DNA is TGTGCCACCAGTGGAGGGACAGCCCCCGGAGAGACCCAGTTCTTC.

The J gene is TRBJ1-5, the V gene TRBV20-1; the D gene is possibly TRBD1 (6 bases). The CDR3 length is 15 residues. Germline V gene data show CDR1 as DFQATT and CDR2 as SNEGSKA (reference sequence). Trimming cost V 6 bases and J 6 bases, with 21 bases left between them. Written as DNA, the CDR3 is TGCAGTGCAAGTCCCAGGGGAAGGGAGGGTCAGCCCCAGCATTTT. It is translated as CSASPRGREGQPQHF.

This chain uses TRBV19 with TRBJ2-1; either TRBD1 or TRBD2 may fit D (5 bases each). The germline gives CDR1 LNHDA, CDR2 SQIVND (reference sequence). The V and J ends lost 7 bases and 5 bases respectively, with 18 bases between them. This CDR3 comprises 15 residues. CDR3 nucleotide sequence: TGTGCCAGTAAGGCTATTTTGAGAGGGGACAATGAGCAGTTCTTC. This codes for CASKAILRGDNEQFF.